This T cell receptor beta chain is from a study of radiotherapy plus CTLA-4 blockade in lung cancer. Across the study: Objective responses arose in roughly 18% of patients, and around 30% experienced disease control. Study-wide findings and caveats: The study found tumor-derived TCR clones expanded in blood after radiotherapy plus ipilimumab.

This CDR3 has 13 amino acids. The V gene lost 3 bases and the J gene lost 4 bases, with 7 bases spanning the gap. The germline V gene has CDR1 SGHTA and CDR2 FQGNSA. CTLA-4 blockade with ipilimumab, together with focal radiation, was given to patients with chemo-refractory metastatic non-small-cell lung cancer. Regarding this clone: Antigen specificity is unknown.

Some clones are missing from TCRdb's copy, which holds only in-frame ones; the method was immunoSEQ multiplex PCR. This sample has fewer than 90,000 clones, with around 83% found just once. The receptor's source is a human donor with non-small cell lung cancer who had stable disease on radiotherapy plus ipilimumab. The chain couples TRBV7-2 to TRBJ1-5, with unresolved D. The source material was peripheral blood, sampled from a patient treated with radiotherapy plus ipilimumab. CDR3 nucleotide sequence: TGTGCCAGCAGCTTTGGGGATAATCAGCCCCAGCATTTT. Its protein product is CASSFGDNQPQHF.